A single sample is the source of the 17 T cell receptor beta chains below, sequenced in a study of CD8+CD57+ T cells in acquired aplastic anemia. Flow cytometry had shown expanded CD8+CD57+ cells in the patients chosen for sequencing. TCR beta VDJ and CDR3 profiles were obtained from a genomic DNA template. TCRdb reprocessed the reads with MiXCR, giving one entry per CDR3 protein. The sample shows 180,000 or so distinct CDR3 sequences, 45% to 55% of them seen only once. Source material: sorted CD4+, CD8+, or CD8+CD57+ T cells (not recorded which) from PBMCs. Every receptor here comes from a human donor with aplastic anemia.

The sample holds many counts of this clonotype. The genes are TRBV7-9 and TRBJ1-2; D is unclear. This CDR3 has 14 amino acids. Germline CDR1 and CDR2: SEHNR and FQNEAQ (reference sequence). Trimming left V 1 base short and J 2 bases short, with 8 bases between. The CDR3 sequence is CASSLVQANYGYTF. CDR3 sequence (DNA): TGTGCCAGCAGCTTAGTTCAGGCGAACTATGGCTACACCTTC.

The CDR3 nucleotides read TGCAGTGCTGGGCGCGGGGATAGCTATGGCTACACCTTC. Encoded protein: CSAGRGDSYGYTF. V is TRBV20-1 and J is TRBJ1-2; no definite D call. Germline-derived CDR1 and CDR2 are DFQATT and SNEGSKA (reference sequence). Trimming left V 5 bases short and J 4 bases short, with 14 bases between. The CDR3 runs to 13 residues.

In this sample, this clonotype turned up many times. V and J are TRBV29-1 and TRBJ1-2; 10 bases match TRBD1. CDR3 length equals 11 residues. CDR1 is SQVTM, CDR2 ANQGSEA, per germline. Trimming took 5 bases from V and 7 from J; bases not matched to a gene: 1. The CDR3 here is CSVWTGGGYTF. As DNA, the CDR3 is TGCAGCGTTTGGACAGGGGGTGGCTACACCTTC.

A few counts support this clonotype. The J gene is TRBJ2-2, the V gene TRBV24-1, with TRBD1 as a possible D gene (6 bases). Deletions cut 4 bases from V and 8 bases from J, with 10 bases between. Germline loops: CDR1 KGHDR, CDR2 SFDVKD. This CDR3 is built from 13 residues. CDR3 protein: CATSESGTGELFF. CDR3 nucleotides: TGTGCCACCAGTGAGTCAGGGACAGGGGAGCTGTTTTTT.

Note on this clonotype: The junction shows a germline mismatch at one end, possibly a read error. The rearrangement uses TRBV2 and TRBJ1-5; no clear D. Germline lookup yields CDR1 SNHLY and CDR2 FYNNEI. The CDR3 length is 14 residues. CDR3 DNA sequence: TGTGCCAGCTCTAACCTACTAATCAATCAGCCCCAGCGTTTT. Encoded protein: CASSNLLINQPQRF.

The chain is built from TRBV12-3 or TRBV12-4 and TRBJ2-1; 13 positions agree with TRBD2. The CDR3 length is 17 residues. The ends lost 8 bases at V and 9 bases at J; junction bases unmatched: 16. CDR3 residues: CASGPNLLAGGPSEQFF. CDR3 in DNA: TGTGCCAGCGGTCCCAACCTACTAGCGGGGGGGCCTAGTGAGCAGTTCTTC.

This clonotype was seen many times. J is TRBJ1-4 and V is TRBV12-3 or TRBV12-4; D remains ambiguous. This CDR3 has 13 residues. V shed 7 bases and J shed 6 bases, with 12 bases lying between them. The CDR3: CASKRLVYEKLFF. CDR3 nucleotides: TGTGCCAGCAAGAGATTGGTATATGAAAAACTGTTTTTT.

The V gene is TRBV4-1, the J gene TRBJ2-7, with D hard to call. This CDR3 spans 12 amino acids. Germline lookup yields CDR1 MGHRA and CDR2 YSYEKL. The V gene lost 3 bases and the J gene lost 6 bases, with 9 bases spanning the gap. CDR3 residues: CASSHDSSEQYF. CDR3 nucleotides: TGCGCCAGCAGCCACGATTCTTCCGAGCAGTACTTC.

Details on this clonotype: Sequence at one end of the junction differs from germline and may be a read error. The chain employs TRBV7-7 and TRBJ2-7; 10 bases fit TRBD1. The CDR3 has 14 residues. Germline V CDR1 and CDR2: SSHAT, FNYEAQ (reference sequence). The CDR3 loop is CASSLDRGTSEQYF. The CDR3 bases are TGTGCTAGCAGCTTGGACAGGGGGACCTCCGAGCAGTACTTC.

The CDR3 protein is CASSQGRGGNYGYTF. CDR3 sequence (DNA): TGTGCCAGTAGCCAAGGCAGGGGGGGAAACTATGGCTACACCTTC. The chain uses TRBV19 and TRBJ1-2, with TRBD1 matching over 7 bases. The length of the CDR3 is 15 residues. Losses at the gene ends were 6 bases for V and 2 bases for J; bases not matched to a gene: 9. CDR1 LNHDA and CDR2 SQIVND come from the germline V gene (reference sequence).

This chain uses TRBV20-1 with TRBJ2-7, with D perhaps matching TRBD2 (5 bases). This CDR3 has 11 residues. V shed 2 bases and J shed 7 bases, with 9 bases lying between them. Looked up from germline, CDR1 is DFQATT and CDR2 is SNEGSKA (reference sequence). DNA of the CDR3: TGCAGTGCTAGATTTAGGAGGGAGCAGTACTTC. It specifies CSARFRREQYF.

The chain links TRBV7-6 to TRBJ2-1; 9 bases are shared with TRBD1. The germline CDR1 and CDR2 sequences are SGHVS and FNYEAQ. The CDR3 is 13 residues long. The V and J ends lost 7 bases and 9 bases, in that order; junction bases with no gene match: 7. The CDR3 bases are TGTGCCAGCACCGGACAGGGGCAAAGTGAGCAGTTCTTC. Translated, it gives CASTGQGQSEQFF.

V is TRBV20-1 and J is TRBJ1-1; D may be TRBD1 (6 bases). Per germline, CDR1 DFQATT and CDR2 SNEGSKA (reference sequence). The V end lost 8 bases, the J end lost 2 bases, and 12 bases lay between the germline ends. The CDR3 sequence is 12 residues long. The CDR3 coding sequence is TGCAGTCTAGGGACACCAAACACTGAAGCTTTCTTT. This codes for CSLGTPNTEAFF.

This clonotype was seen repeatedly, ten times or more. A junction end diverges from the germline sequence, so it may reflect a read error. This sequence joins TRBV6-5 and TRBJ2-7; 11 nucleotides align to TRBD1. Germline V lookup: CDR1 MNHEY, CDR2 SVGAGI. The CDR3 is 16 amino acids. CDR3 loop: CASRYYFGQGAHEQYF. The CDR3 bases are TGTGCCAGCAGATACTACTTCGGACAGGGGGCGCACGAGCAGTACTTC.

Remarks on this clonotype: With a much larger clone just one base away, this may be a read error. The V call is TRBV7-8, the J call TRBJ2-1; D gene unclear. The CDR3 sequence is 13 residues long. CDR1 SGHVS and CDR2 FQNEAQ come from the germline V gene. Trimming left V 4 bases short and J 5 bases short, with 9 bases between. The CDR3 loop reads CASSSDLDNEQFF. In nucleotides, the CDR3 is TGTGCCAGCAGCTCGGACCTAGACAATGAGCAGTTCTTC.

The rearrangement joins TRBV2 to TRBJ1-2; D might be TRBD1 (5 bases). The CDR3 sequence is 12 residues long. CDR1 SNHLY and CDR2 FYNNEI come from the germline V gene. V shed 6 bases and J shed 7 bases, with 12 bases lying between them. CDR3 bases: TGTGCCAGCAGGTTGGGGACTGGTGGCTACACCTTC. Its protein is CASRLGTGGYTF. Drawing the rest from reference TRBV2 and TRBJ1-2, the complete variable domain is EPEVTQTPSHQVTQMGQEVILRCVPISNHLYFYWYRQILGQKVEFLVSFYNNEISEKSEIFDDQFSVERPDGSNFTLKIRSTKLEDSAMYFCASRLGTGGYTFGSGTRLTVV.

This chain connects TRBV20-1 to TRBJ2-1; 10 bases are a match to TRBD2. The CDR3 consists of 14 residues. Germline assignment: CDR1 DFQATT and CDR2 SNEGSKA (reference sequence). After removal of 6 bases from V and 5 bases from J, the junction contained 7 bases not matched to a gene. The CDR3 coding sequence is TGCAGTGCCGAGGGACTAGCGCACCACAATGAGCAGTTCTTC. This gives the protein CSAEGLAHHNEQFF.